This passage covers 12 T cell receptor beta chains from one sample sequenced in a study of cytomegalovirus exposure and HLA in healthy donors. Using immunoSEQ multiplex PCR, the repertoire was profiled, and TCRdb retains in-frame clones only, with some absent. Altogether roughly 63,000 clones are present, roughly 90% being singletons, with the ten largest covering 0.95% to 1.5%. The sample was PBMCs. These receptor sequences come from a woman under 30 in good health and CMV-seronegative.

This chain joins TRBV19 and TRBJ1-4; maybe TRBD1 (6 bases). The V gene's germline CDR1 is LNHDA and CDR2 SQIVND (reference sequence). The CDR3 sequence is 13 residues long. V shed 1 base and J shed 10 bases, with 10 bases lying between them. The CDR3 sequence is CASSIAARGKLFF. The CDR3 nucleotides are TGTGCCAGTAGTATAGCTGCCAGGGGAAAACTGTTTTTT. The full variable domain, rest sourced from reference TRBV19 and TRBJ1-4, is DGGITQSPKYLFRKEGQNVTLSCEQNLNHDAMYWYRQDPGQGLRLIYYSQIVNDFQKGDIAEGYSVSREKKESFPLTVTSAQKNPTAFYLCASSIAARGKLFFGSGTQLSVL.

The J gene is TRBJ2-2, the V gene TRBV19; 10 bases line up with TRBD2. Germline V gene sequence: CDR1 LNHDA, CDR2 SQIVND (reference sequence). This CDR3 region has 14 residues. Trimming cost V 5 bases and J 7 bases; bases outside gene matches: 4. The chain's CDR3 is CASSLIAGGGELFF. The CDR3 nucleotides are TGTGCCAGTAGTCTGATAGCGGGAGGCGGGGAGCTGTTTTTT.

The rearrangement uses TRBV27 and TRBJ2-7; 13 bases are shared with TRBD2. Germline CDR1 and CDR2: MNHEY and SMNVEV (reference sequence). CDR3 length: 18 amino acids. V dropped 4 bases and J dropped 2; count of bases not matched to a gene: 11. The CDR3 nucleotides read TGTGCCAGCAGTTCCCGGGACAGGGGGACTAGCGGGACCTACGAGCAGTACTTC. It is translated as CASSSRDRGTSGTYEQYF.

The genes are TRBV27 and TRBJ2-3; D ambiguous. With 4 bases removed from V and 3 bases from J, the gap between germline ends came to 14 bases. Germline V gives CDR1 MNHEY, CDR2 SMNVEV (reference sequence). The CDR3 covers 15 residues. Written as DNA, the CDR3 is TGTGCCAGCAGTTCCAGGTACATTCTTACAGATACGCAGTATTTT. It encodes CASSSRYILTDTQYF.

The chain has TRBV7-9 and TRBJ2-7; 15 nucleotides match TRBD2. CDR3 size: 17 residues. With 3 bases clipped from V and 2 bases from J, the junction kept 5 bases outside the gene matches. Germline V lookup: CDR1 SEHNR, CDR2 FQNEAQ (reference sequence). CDR3 loop: CASSLGTSGGKAYEQYF. CDR3 sequence (DNA): TGTGCCAGCAGCTTGGGGACTAGCGGGGGGAAAGCCTACGAGCAGTACTTC.

The chain is built from TRBV4-2 and TRBJ1-3; the match to TRBD1 covers 8 bases. The V gene end was trimmed by 2 bases and the J gene end by 1 base; junction bases not matched to a gene: 13. Per the germline V gene, CDR1 is LGHNA and CDR2 is YNFKEQ. The CDR3 spans 19 residues. CDR3 amino acids: CASSQQLYRDRLSGNTIYF. CDR3 coding DNA: TGTGCCAGCAGCCAACAATTATACCGGGACAGGCTTTCTGGAAACACCATATATTTT.

The V call is TRBV18, the J call TRBJ1-1, with no clear D. From germline, CDR1 is KGHSH and CDR2 LQKENI. This CDR3 has 14 residues. Trimming took off 4 bases at V and 1 base at J, with 10 bases between the two ends. CDR3 DNA sequence: TGTGCCAGCTCACGGTTTGAGGAGAACACTGAAGCTTTCTTT. It is translated as CASSRFEENTEAFF.

The chain recombines TRBV7-2 with TRBJ2-1, with TRBD2 matching over 9 bases. Germline V gives CDR1 SGHTA, CDR2 FQGNSA. This CDR3 is built from 15 residues. The V and J ends lost 1 base and 7 bases, in that order; junction bases with no gene match: 5. CDR3 protein: CASSLVGSGGNEQFF. DNA for the CDR3: TGTGCCAGCAGCTTAGTCGGTAGCGGGGGTAATGAGCAGTTCTTC.

This clone occurred once. CDR3 coding DNA: TGTGCCAGCAGTTTAGGGGGCCACGGGGACACTGAAGCTTTCTTT. As protein: CASSLGGHGDTEAFF. The chain uses TRBV27 and TRBJ1-1; a weak D match, TRBD1 (6 bases). Per the germline V gene, CDR1 is MNHEY and CDR2 is SMNVEV (reference sequence). The CDR3 runs 15 residues. V lost 2 bases and J lost 3, with 13 bases in between.

The chain recombines TRBV7-9 with TRBJ2-6; D is perhaps TRBD2 (6 bases). This CDR3 spans 17 amino acids. V gave up 5 bases and J gave up 4 bases, with 18 bases separating them. Germline loops: CDR1 SEHNR, CDR2 FQNEAQ (reference sequence). The CDR3 DNA reads as TGTGCCAGCAGCCCACCTACGGGGGTTGCAGGGGCCAACGTCCTGACTTTC. This sequence encodes CASSPPTGVAGANVLTF.

The chain recombines TRBV2 with TRBJ2-7, with unresolved D. V was clipped by 3 bases and J by 2 bases, with 8 bases between them. The CDR3 extends over 13 amino acids. Germline CDR1 and CDR2: SNHLY and FYNNEI. CDR3 protein: CASSERLTYEQYF. The DNA of the CDR3 is TGTGCCAGCAGTGAGAGGCTCACCTACGAGCAGTACTTC.

This chain links TRBV30 with TRBJ2-2, with 11 bases identical to TRBD2. Losses at the gene ends were 3 bases for V and 6 bases for J; bases not matched to a gene: 9. In germline, CDR1 is GTSNPN, CDR2 SVGIG (reference sequence). The CDR3 has 16 residues. The DNA for the CDR3 is TGTGCCTGGAGCACGGGGACTAGCGGTCCCTCCGGGGAGCTGTTTTTT. Residues: CAWSTGTSGPSGELFF.